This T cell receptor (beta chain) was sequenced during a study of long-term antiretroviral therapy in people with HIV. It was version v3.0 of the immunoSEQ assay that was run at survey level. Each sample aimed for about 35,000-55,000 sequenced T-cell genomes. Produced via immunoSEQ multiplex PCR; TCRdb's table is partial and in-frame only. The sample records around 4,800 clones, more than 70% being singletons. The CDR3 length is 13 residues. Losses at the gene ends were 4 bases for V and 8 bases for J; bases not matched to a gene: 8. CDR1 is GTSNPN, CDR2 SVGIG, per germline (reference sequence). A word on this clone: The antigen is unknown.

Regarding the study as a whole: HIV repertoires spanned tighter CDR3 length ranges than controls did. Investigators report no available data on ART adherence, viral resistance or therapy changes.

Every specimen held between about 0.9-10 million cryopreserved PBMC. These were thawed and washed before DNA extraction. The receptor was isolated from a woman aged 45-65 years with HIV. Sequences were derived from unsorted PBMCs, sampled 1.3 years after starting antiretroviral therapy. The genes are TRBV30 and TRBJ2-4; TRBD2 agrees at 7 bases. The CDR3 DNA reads TGTGCCTGGACCAAACGTGGGGGGGACATTCAGTACTTC. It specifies CAWTKRGGDIQYF.